Shown below are 5 T cell receptor beta chains from a single sample sequenced in a study of Ad26.COV2.S vaccination and SARS-CoV-2 variants. The protocol was immunoSEQ multiplex PCR, while the TCRdb copy is restricted to in-frame clones and leaves out a portion. This table has some 340,000 clones, roughly 86% appearing once. Treatment noted: roughly 19 received Ad26.COV2.S at low or high dose, single or two shots; 5 received placebo; per-sample allocation not given. Sampling was performed 63 days after the first vaccine or placebo injection. Sequences were derived from peripheral blood, sampled in a trial of Ad26.COV2.S vaccine versus placebo. The receptors originated from a person between 18 and 65 years old who received the Ad26.COV2.S COVID-19 vaccine or a placebo.

J is TRBJ1-1 and V is TRBV19; D remains unclear. CDR1 is LNHDA and CDR2 is SQIVND in the germline V gene (reference sequence). This CDR3 is 12 amino acids long. V was trimmed by 4 bases and J by 4 bases, leaving 7 bases between them. CDR3 nucleotides: TGTGCCAGTAGTACCCGGGGCACTGAAGCTTTCTTT. It encodes CASSTRGTEAFF.

The chain has TRBV2 and TRBJ1-6; a possible D gene is TRBD1 (6 bases). The CDR3 has 15 amino acids. In germline, CDR1 is SNHLY, CDR2 FYNNEI. Deletions cut 7 bases from V and 9 bases from J, with 19 bases between. The CDR3 DNA reads TGTGCCAGCATTGGGGGGGCGTCCTGGATTTCACCCCTCCACTTT. It encodes CASIGGASWISPLHF.

This clone came up once. V is TRBV5-1 and J is TRBJ2-6; 8 bases line up with TRBD1. V was pared by 4 bases and J by 0 bases, with 3 bases of the junction left unmatched. The CDR3 has 16 amino acids. Germline V gene sequence: CDR1 SGHRS, CDR2 YFSETQ. The chain's CDR3 is CASSQDRVSGANVLTF. The CDR3 DNA follows: TGCGCCAGCAGCCAGGACAGGGTCTCTGGGGCCAACGTCCTGACTTTC.

This clone has a single count. The chain combines TRBV19 with TRBJ1-5; 7 nucleotides line up with TRBD1. Germline CDR1 reads LNHDA; CDR2 reads SQIVND (reference sequence). This CDR3 is built from 14 residues. The junction had 4 bases not matched to a gene; V was cut back by 4 bases and J by 4 bases. The CDR3 region has the DNA TGTGCCAGTAGTACGACAGGGTGGAATCAGCCCCAGCATTTT. Translating gives CASSTTGWNQPQHF. Full variable domain (rest looked up from reference TRBV19 and TRBJ1-5): DGGITQSPKYLFRKEGQNVTLSCEQNLNHDAMYWYRQDPGQGLRLIYYSQIVNDFQKGDIAEGYSVSREKKESFPLTVTSAQKNPTAFYLCASSTTGWNQPQHFGDGTRLSIL.

The chain has TRBV30 and TRBJ1-2; a possible D gene is TRBD1 (5 bases). The CDR3 spans 13 residues. Deletions cut 1 base from V and 8 bases from J, with 14 bases between. Germline V gene data show CDR1 as GTSNPN and CDR2 as SVGIG (reference sequence). The CDR3 region is CAWSDGGDLGYTF. CDR3 coding DNA: TGTGCCTGGAGTGACGGCGGGGACCTCGGCTACACCTTC.